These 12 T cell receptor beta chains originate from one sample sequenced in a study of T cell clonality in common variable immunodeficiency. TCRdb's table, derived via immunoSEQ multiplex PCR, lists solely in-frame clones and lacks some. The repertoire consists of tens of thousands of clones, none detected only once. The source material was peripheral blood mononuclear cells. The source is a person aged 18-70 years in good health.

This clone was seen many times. CDR3 in amino acids: CASRAGTGELFF. The covered CDR3 bases are TGTGCCAGCAGAGCAGGCACCGGGGAG. The J gene is TRBJ2-2, the V gene TRBV7-9; D ambiguous. The read finishes 3 residues shy of the CDR3 end, and the germline J gene is used to complete it. V lost 6 bases, J lost 4 bases, and 6 bases lay in between. Germline V gene data show CDR1 as SEHNR and CDR2 as FQNEAQ (reference sequence). This CDR3 has 12 residues.

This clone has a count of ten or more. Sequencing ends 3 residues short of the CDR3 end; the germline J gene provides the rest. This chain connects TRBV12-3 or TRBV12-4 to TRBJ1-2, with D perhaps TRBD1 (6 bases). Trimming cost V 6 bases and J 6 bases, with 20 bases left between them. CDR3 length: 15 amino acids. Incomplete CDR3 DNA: TGTGCCAGCAGCCGCATTCACAGGGCGATGGATGGC. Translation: CASSRIHRAMDG. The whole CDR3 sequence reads CASSRIHRAMDGYTF.

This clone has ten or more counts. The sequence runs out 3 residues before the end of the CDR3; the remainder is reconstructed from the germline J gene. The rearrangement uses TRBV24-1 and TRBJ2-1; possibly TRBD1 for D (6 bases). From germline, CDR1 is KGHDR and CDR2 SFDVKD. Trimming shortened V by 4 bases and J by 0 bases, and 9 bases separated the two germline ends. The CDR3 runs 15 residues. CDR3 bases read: TGTGCCACCAGTGAGAAAGGGGGCTCCTACAATGAG. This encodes CATSEKGGSYNE. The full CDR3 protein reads CATSEKGGSYNEQFF.

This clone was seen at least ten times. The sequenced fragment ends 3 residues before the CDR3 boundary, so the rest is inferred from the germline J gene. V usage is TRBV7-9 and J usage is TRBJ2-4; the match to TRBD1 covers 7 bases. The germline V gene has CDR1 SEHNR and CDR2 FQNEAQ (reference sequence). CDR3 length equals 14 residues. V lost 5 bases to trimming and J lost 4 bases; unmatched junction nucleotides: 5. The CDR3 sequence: CASSPTGEKNIQYF. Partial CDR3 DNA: TGTGCCAGCAGCCCAACAGGGGAAAAAAACATT.

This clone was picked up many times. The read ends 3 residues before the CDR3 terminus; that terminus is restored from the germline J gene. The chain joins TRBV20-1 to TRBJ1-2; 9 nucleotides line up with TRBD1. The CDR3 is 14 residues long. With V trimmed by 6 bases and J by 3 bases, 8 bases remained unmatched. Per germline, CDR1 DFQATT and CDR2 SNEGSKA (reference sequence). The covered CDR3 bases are TGCAGTGCGGAGTCCCGGGACAGGGACTATGGC. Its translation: CSAESRDRDYG. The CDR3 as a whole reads CSAESRDRDYGYTF.

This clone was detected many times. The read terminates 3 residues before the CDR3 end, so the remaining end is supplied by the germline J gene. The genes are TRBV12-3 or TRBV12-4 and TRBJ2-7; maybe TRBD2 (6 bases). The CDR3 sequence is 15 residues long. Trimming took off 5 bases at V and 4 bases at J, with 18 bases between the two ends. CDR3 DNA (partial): TGTGCCAGCAGTCCGGGACCCGGGACTGGATACGAG. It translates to CASSPGPGTGYE. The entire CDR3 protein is CASSPGPGTGYEQYF.

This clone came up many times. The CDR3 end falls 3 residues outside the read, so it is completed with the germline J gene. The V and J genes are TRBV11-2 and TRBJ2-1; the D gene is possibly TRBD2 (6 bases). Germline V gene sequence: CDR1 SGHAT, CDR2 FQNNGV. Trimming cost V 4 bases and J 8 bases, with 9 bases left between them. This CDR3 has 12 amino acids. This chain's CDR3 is CASSSEGYEQFF. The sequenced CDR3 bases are TGTGCCAGCAGCTCGGAGGGGTATGAG.

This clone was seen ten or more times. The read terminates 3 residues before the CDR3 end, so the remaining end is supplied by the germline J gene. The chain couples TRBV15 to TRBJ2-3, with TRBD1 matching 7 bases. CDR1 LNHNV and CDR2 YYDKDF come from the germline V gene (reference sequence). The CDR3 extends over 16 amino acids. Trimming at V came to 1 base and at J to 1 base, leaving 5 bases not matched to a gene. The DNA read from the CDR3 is TGTGCCACCAGCAGAGGCAGCGGACAGGGCACAGATACG. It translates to CATSRGSGQGTDT. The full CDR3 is CATSRGSGQGTDTQYF.

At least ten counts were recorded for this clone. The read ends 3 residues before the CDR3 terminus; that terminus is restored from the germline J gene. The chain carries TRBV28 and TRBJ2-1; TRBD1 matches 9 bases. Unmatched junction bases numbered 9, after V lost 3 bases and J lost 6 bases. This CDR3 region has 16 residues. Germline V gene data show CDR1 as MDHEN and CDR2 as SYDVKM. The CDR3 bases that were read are TGTGCCAGCAGTTTCCTAAAGACAGGGGGGTTCAATGAG. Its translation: CASSFLKTGGFNE. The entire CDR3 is CASSFLKTGGFNEQFF.

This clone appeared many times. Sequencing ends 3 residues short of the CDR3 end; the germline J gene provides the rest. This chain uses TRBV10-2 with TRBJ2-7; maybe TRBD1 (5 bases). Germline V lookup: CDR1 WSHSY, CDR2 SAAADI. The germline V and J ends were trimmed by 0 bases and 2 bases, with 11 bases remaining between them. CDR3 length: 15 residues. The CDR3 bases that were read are TGCGCCAGCAGTGAGTCTTCTGGGGCAGCCTACGAG. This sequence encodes CASSESSGAAYE. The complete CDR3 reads CASSESSGAAYEQYF.

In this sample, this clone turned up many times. The DNA read from the CDR3 is TGTGCCAGCTCACCAGACGGAGCGGGAACCGGGGAG. This translates into CASSPDGAGTGE. The whole CDR3 sequence reads CASSPDGAGTGELFF. This chain links TRBV18 with TRBJ2-2, with TRBD2 matching 7 bases. The read is 3 residues too short to cover the CDR3 end, so that end is filled in from the germline J gene. Germline V gives CDR1 KGHSH, CDR2 LQKENI. Trimming at V came to 2 bases and at J to 5 bases, leaving 5 bases not matched to a gene. The CDR3 is 15 amino acids.

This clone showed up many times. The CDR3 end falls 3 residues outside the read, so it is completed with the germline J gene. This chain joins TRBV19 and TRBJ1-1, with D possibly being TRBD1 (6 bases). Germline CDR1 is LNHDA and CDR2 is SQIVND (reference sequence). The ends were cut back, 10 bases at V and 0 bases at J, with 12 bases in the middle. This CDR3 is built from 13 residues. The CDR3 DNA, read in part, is TGTGCCACCGGGACATCCATGAACACTGAA. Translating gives CATGTSMNTE. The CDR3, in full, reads CATGTSMNTEAFF.